This passage covers 5 T cell receptor beta chains from one sample sequenced in a study of T cells in Graves' hyperthyroidism and ophthalmopathy. What was amplified from RNA transcripts were TCR beta CDR3 regions. Carried out on the TCR CDR3, a first-round RT-PCR used the HTBI primer set. TCRdb independently ran MiXCR on the multiplex PCR reads; one entry per CDR3 protein. The sample contains roughly 400,000 distinct CDR3 sequences, 15% to 17% of which appear only once. The sequenced sample consisted of blood. All receptors derive from a woman aged 18 to 35 with Graves' hyperthyroidism that later progressed to Graves' ophthalmopathy.

The chain has TRBV4-2 and TRBJ1-2; 9 positions match TRBD1. The CDR3 totals 16 residues. The trim removed 1 base at V and 7 bases at J, leaving 10 bases unmatched. Per the germline V gene, CDR1 is LGHNA and CDR2 is YNFKEQ. CDR3 protein: CASSQGGGQGSSGYTF. The CDR3 DNA is TGTGCCAGCAGCCAAGGGGGGGGACAGGGATCAAGTGGCTACACCTTC.

This clonotype occurred many times. This chain uses TRBV28 with TRBJ1-2, with unresolved D. Trimming pared 5 bases from V and 4 bases from J, leaving 14 bases between. The CDR3 sequence is 14 residues long. CDR1 and CDR2 from the germline V gene are MDHEN and SYDVKM. CDR3 protein: CASSQRRPGYGYTF. The CDR3, as DNA: TGTGCCAGCAGTCAGCGGAGACCGGGCTATGGCTACACCTTC.

The chain uses TRBV20-1 and TRBJ2-6, with a tentative D call TRBD1 (5 bases). Trimming took off 5 bases at V and 0 bases at J, with 20 bases between the two ends. CDR1 and CDR2 from the germline V gene are DFQATT and SNEGSKA (reference sequence). CDR3 length equals 18 residues. For the CDR3, the DNA is TGCAGTGCTCGTGCCTTAAGGGGATGGGACTCTGGGGCCAACGTCCTGACTTTC. Encoded protein: CSARALRGWDSGANVLTF.

This clonotype has a handful of counts. One end of the junction does not line up with germline, which may come from a read error. The chain couples TRBV27 to TRBJ2-3, with D maybe TRBD1 (5 bases). This CDR3 contains 14 residues. Per germline, CDR1 MNHEY and CDR2 SMNVEV (reference sequence). The CDR3 loop is CAPPPRRSTDTLYF. The CDR3, as DNA: TGTGCCCCCCCGCCGCGACGTTCGACAGATACGCTGTATTTT.

In this sample, this clonotype turned up a few times. The chain uses TRBV6-2 or TRBV6-3 and TRBJ2-7; a possible D gene is TRBD2 (5 bases). The V gene lost 6 bases and the J gene lost 1 base, with 13 bases spanning the gap. The CDR3 runs 14 residues. Germline V gives CDR1 MNHEY, CDR2 SVGEGT. The DNA for the CDR3 is TGTGCCAGCAGCACGGACTTAACGTCCTACGAGCAGTACTTC. Amino acid sequence: CASSTDLTSYEQYF.